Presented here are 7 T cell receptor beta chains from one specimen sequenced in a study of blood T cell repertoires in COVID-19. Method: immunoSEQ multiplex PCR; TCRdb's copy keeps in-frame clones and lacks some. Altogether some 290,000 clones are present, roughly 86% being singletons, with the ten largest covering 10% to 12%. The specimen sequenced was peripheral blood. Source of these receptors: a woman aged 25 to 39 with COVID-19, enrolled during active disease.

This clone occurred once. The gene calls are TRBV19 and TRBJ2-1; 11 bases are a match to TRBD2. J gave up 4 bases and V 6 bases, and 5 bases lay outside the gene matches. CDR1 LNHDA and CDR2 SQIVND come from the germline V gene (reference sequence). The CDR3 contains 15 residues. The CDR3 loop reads CASSKGLAAYNEQFF. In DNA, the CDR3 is TGTGCCAGTAGCAAGGGACTAGCGGCTTACAATGAGCAGTTCTTC.

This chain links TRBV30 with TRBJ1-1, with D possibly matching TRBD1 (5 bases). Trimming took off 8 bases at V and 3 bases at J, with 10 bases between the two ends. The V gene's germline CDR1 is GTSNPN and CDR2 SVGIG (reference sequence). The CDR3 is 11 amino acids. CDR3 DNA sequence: TGTGCCGGGCAGGGCTACACTGAAGCTTTCTTT. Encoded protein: CAGQGYTEAFF. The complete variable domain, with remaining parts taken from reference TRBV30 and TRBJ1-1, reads SQTIHQWPATLVQPVGSPLSLECTVEGTSNPNLYWYRQAAGRGLQLLFYSVGIGQISSEVPQNLSASRPQDRQFILSSKKLLLSDSGFYLCAGQGYTEAFFGQGTRLTVV.

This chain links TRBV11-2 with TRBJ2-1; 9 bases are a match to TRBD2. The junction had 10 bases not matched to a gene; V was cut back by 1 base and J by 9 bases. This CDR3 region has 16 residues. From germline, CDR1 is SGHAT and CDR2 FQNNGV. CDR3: CASSLGAGGVAREQFF. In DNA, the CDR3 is TGTGCCAGCAGCTTAGGGGCGGGAGGGGTAGCTCGTGAGCAGTTCTTC.

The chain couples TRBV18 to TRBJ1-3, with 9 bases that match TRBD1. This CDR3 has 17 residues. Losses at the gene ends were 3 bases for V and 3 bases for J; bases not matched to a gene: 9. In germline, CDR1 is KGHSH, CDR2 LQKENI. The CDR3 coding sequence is TGTGCCAGCTCACCCCTACCGGGACAGGGTTTTGGAAACACCATATATTTT. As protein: CASSPLPGQGFGNTIYF.

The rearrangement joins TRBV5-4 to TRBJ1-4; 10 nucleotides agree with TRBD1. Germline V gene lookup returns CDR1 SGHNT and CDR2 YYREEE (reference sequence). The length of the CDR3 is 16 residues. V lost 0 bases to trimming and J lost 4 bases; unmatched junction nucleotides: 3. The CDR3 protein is CASSLGTGGGNEKLFF. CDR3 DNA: TGTGCCAGCAGCTTGGGGACAGGGGGAGGTAATGAAAAACTGTTTTTT.

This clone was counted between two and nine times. CDR3 bases: TGTGCCAGCAGCTTAAGTGGCCTAGGAGGAAACACCATATATTTT. Encoded protein: CASSLSGLGGNTIYF. This sequence joins TRBV7-9 and TRBJ1-3; no clear D gene. From germline, CDR1 is SEHNR and CDR2 FQNEAQ (reference sequence). The CDR3 runs 15 residues. Trimming cost V 2 bases and J 4 bases, with 12 bases left between them.

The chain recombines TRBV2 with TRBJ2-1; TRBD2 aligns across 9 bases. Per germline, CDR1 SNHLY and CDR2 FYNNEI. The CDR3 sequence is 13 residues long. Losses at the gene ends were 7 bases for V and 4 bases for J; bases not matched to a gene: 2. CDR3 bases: TGTGCCAGCACCGCGGGAGGGTACAATGAGCAGTTCTTC. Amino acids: CASTAGGYNEQFF. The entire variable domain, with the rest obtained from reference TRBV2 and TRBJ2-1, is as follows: EPEVTQTPSHQVTQMGQEVILRCVPISNHLYFYWYRQILGQKVEFLVSFYNNEISEKSEIFDDQFSVERPDGSNFTLKIRSTKLEDSAMYFCASTAGGYNEQFFGPGTRLTVL.